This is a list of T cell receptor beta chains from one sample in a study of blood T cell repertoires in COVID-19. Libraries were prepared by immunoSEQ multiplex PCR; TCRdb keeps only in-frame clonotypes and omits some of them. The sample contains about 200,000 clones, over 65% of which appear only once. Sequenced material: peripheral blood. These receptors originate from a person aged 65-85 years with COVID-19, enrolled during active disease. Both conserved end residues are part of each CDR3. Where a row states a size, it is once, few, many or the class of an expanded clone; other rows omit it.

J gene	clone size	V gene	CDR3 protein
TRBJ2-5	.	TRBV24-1	CATSDFLGTGMEETQYF
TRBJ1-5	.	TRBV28	CASRAGNLGPQHF
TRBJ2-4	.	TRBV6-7	CASSLEAEAKNIQYF
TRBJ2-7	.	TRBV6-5	CASPSREGYEQYF
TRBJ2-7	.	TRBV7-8	CASSPLAGGPYEQYF
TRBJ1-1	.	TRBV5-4	CASSLGRVRDTEAFF
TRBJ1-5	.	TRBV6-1	CASSEGVGVGNQPQHF
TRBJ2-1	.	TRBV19	CASSIEDRVDNEQFF
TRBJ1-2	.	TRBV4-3	CASSQGQGVGSYGYTF
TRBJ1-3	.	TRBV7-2	CASSSSEGAQLGNTIYF
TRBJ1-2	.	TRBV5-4	CASSLAIGGGYGYTF
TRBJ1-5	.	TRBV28	CASSPQTGAYNQPQHF
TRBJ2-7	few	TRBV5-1	CASSLEQPPYEQYF
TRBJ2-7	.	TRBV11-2	CASSLLGGYEQYF
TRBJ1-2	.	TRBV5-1	CASSGSATGGDGYTF
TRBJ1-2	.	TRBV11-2	CASSLGPDRAAYGYTF
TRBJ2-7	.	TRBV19	CASSTVLLATHYEQYF
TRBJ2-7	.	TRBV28	CASSTGTGAFEQYF
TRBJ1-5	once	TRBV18	CASSREFNQPQHF
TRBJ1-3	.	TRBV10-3	CATRPVSGNTIYF
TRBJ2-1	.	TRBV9	CASSSTSAGVFEQFF
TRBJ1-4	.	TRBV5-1	CASSLAGGNNEKLFF